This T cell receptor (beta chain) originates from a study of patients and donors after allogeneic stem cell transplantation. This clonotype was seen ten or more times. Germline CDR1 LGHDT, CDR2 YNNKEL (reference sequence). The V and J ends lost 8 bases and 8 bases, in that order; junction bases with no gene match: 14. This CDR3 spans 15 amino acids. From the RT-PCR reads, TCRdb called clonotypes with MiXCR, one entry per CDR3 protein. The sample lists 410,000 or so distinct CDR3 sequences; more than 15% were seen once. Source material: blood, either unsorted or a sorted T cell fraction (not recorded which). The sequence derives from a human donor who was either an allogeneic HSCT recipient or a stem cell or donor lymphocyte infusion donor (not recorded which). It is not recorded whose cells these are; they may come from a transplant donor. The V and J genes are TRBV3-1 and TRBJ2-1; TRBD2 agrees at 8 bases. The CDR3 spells CASGLSAGGAYEQFF. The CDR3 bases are TGTGCCAGCGGCCTGTCCGCGGGAGGTGCTTATGAGCAGTTCTTC.